This T cell receptor (beta chain) was profiled in a study of T cell repertoires in cytomegalovirus infection. Study background: Matching HLA type and CMV infection were both indicated by public TCR beta signatures.

This clonotype appeared many times. The antigen is not known. The germline gives CDR1 LGHNA, CDR2 YNFKEQ. This CDR3 spans 13 amino acids. V was pared by 4 bases and J by 4 bases, with 10 bases between. General observations from the study: The ex vivo response was dominated by HLA-C-restricted CMV-specific TCR beta clonotypes.

MiXCR was run by TCRdb on the reads, yielding one entry per CDR3 protein. The table lists 200,000 to 300,000 distinct CDR3 sequences, roughly 10% of them singletons. Sequences were obtained from PBMCs. This receptor was identified in a human donor in good health (CMV status not recorded). Some clones in this sample may be carry-over from other donors' samples. The gene calls are TRBV4-2 and TRBJ1-1; tentatively, D is TRBD1 (6 bases). In nucleotides, the CDR3 is TGTGCCAGCAGCCCAGGGGACCTCACTGAAGCTTTCTTT. Amino acids: CASSPGDLTEAFF.